A selection of T cell receptor beta chains follows, all from one sample in a study of blood T cell repertoires in COVID-19. Some clones are missing from TCRdb's copy, which holds only in-frame ones; the method was immunoSEQ multiplex PCR. The sample gives about 84,000 clones, around 83% of which show up once; about 42% is in the top ten. What was sequenced was peripheral blood. Every receptor here comes from a man older than 75 with active or convalescent COVID-19. CDR3s include the opening cysteine and the closing phenylalanine or tryptophan. A D gene is named only where the DNA matches it firmly. Only some rows state a clone size, as once, few, many or a class for expanded clones.

D gene	V gene	clone size	J gene	CDR3 protein	CDR3 DNA
.	TRBV28	.	TRBJ2-3	CASSYQTDTQYF	TGTGCCAGCAGTTACCAGACAGATACGCAGTATTTT
TRBD1	TRBV19	.	TRBJ1-1	CATTDRVGAEAFF	TGTGCCACTACGGACAGGGTTGGCGCTGAAGCTTTCTTT
.	TRBV18	.	TRBJ1-5	CASSPPKGGWSNQPQHF	TGTGCCAGCTCACCACCGAAGGGGGGGTGGAGCAATCAGCCCCAGCATTTT
.	TRBV6-6	.	TRBJ1-2	CATSTVSNYGYTF	TGTGCCACCTCGACAGTTAGCAACTATGGCTACACCTTC
.	TRBV7-6	.	TRBJ2-5	CASSSTGQYQETQYF	TGTGCCAGCAGCTCGACAGGACAGTACCAAGAGACCCAGTACTTC
TRBD1	TRBV3-1/TRBV3-2	.	TRBJ2-4	CASSRQGALAKNIQYF	TGTGCCAGCAGCCGACAGGGGGCACTAGCCAAAAACATTCAGTACTTC
.	TRBV19	.	TRBJ1-3	CASSNRDSGNTIYF	TGTGCCAGTAGTAACAGGGACTCTGGAAACACCATATATTTT
.	TRBV7-7	once	TRBJ2-3	CASSLGAGILDTQYF	TGTGCTAGCAGCTTAGGGGCAGGGATATTAGATACGCAGTATTTT
.	TRBV19	.	TRBJ1-4	CASSIYPEEKLFF	TGTGCCAGTAGTATCTATCCGGAGGAAAAACTGTTTTTT
.	TRBV5-4	.	TRBJ1-1	CASVVRGGNTEAFF	TGTGCCAGTGTTGTACGGGGGGGGAACACTGAAGCTTTCTTT
.	TRBV28	.	TRBJ1-4	CASSAMGAATNEKLFF	TGTGCCAGCAGTGCTATGGGGGCAGCAACTAATGAAAAACTGTTTTTT
.	TRBV11-2	.	TRBJ1-1	CASSEKRGSTEAFF	TGTGCCAGCAGCGAAAAACGGGGGAGCACTGAAGCTTTCTTT
TRBD1	TRBV7-9	.	TRBJ1-2	CASSLSGQYYGYTF	TGTGCCAGCAGCTTATCGGGACAGTACTATGGCTACACCTTC
.	TRBV7-9	.	TRBJ2-3	CASSRGTLADTQYF	TGTGCCAGCAGCCGCGGGACCCTGGCAGATACGCAGTATTTT
.	TRBV16	.	TRBJ2-3	CASTSDDKSTDTQYF	TGTGCCAGCACCTCAGACGACAAGAGCACAGATACGCAGTATTTT
.	TRBV6-6	.	TRBJ2-7	CAVAERRYEQYF	TGTGCCGTGGCGGAAAGGCGTTACGAGCAGTACTTC
.	TRBV18	.	TRBJ1-5	CASSPQSGGNQPQHF	TGTGCCAGCTCACCCCAAAGCGGGGGGAATCAGCCCCAGCATTTT
TRBD2	TRBV7-2	.	TRBJ2-1	CASSSAGSSYNEQFF	TGTGCCAGCTCCTCAGCGGGGAGCTCCTACAATGAGCAGTTCTTC
.	TRBV5-1	.	TRBJ1-6	CASSLFPGDKSPLHF	TGCGCCAGCAGCTTGTTCCCAGGGGACAAGTCACCCCTCCACTTT
TRBD1	TRBV5-1	.	TRBJ2-3	CASSLELRGPVDTQYF	TGCGCCAGCAGCTTGGAATTAAGGGGGCCGGTAGATACGCAGTATTTT
TRBD1	TRBV6-5	.	TRBJ2-7	CASTRDRSYEQYF	TGTGCCAGCACCCGGGACAGGTCCTACGAGCAGTACTTC
.	TRBV14	.	TRBJ1-3	CASSQGVAGPLSGNTIYF	TGTGCCAGCAGCCAAGGGGTAGCGGGGCCACTCTCTGGAAACACCATATATTTT
.	TRBV29-1	.	TRBJ2-1	CSAGLSYNEQFF	TGCAGCGCCGGACTTTCCTACAATGAGCAGTTCTTC
.	TRBV15	once	TRBJ1-5	CATSQGGSSNQPQHF	TGTGCCACCAGCCAAGGCGGTAGTAGCAATCAGCCCCAGCATTTT
TRBD2	TRBV5-6	.	TRBJ2-5	CASSFRTSGGETQYF	TGTGCCAGCAGCTTCAGGACTAGCGGGGGTGAGACCCAGTACTTC
.	TRBV24-1	.	TRBJ2-3	CATSDPPRGDTQYF	TGTGCCACCAGTGATCCCCCGCGGGGAGATACGCAGTATTTT